What follows are 30 T cell receptor beta chains derived from one specimen sequenced in a study of T cell repertoires in cytomegalovirus infection. Via MiXCR, TCRdb re-called the reads, giving one row per CDR3 protein. The sample consists of roughly 180,000 distinct CDR3 sequences, approximately 17% of them appearing once. The material sequenced was CD8+ T cells from PBMCs. These TCRs come from a human donor in good health (CMV status not recorded). Some clones in this sample may be carry-over from other donors' samples.

This clonotype has more than one count but fewer than ten. The J gene is TRBJ2-5, the V gene TRBV12-3 or TRBV12-4, with a weak D call TRBD2 (7 bases). V was pared by 2 bases and J by 1 base, with 14 bases between. CDR3 length: 16 residues. CDR3 nucleotides: TGTGCCAGCAGTTTATCGTCCGGGGGGCTCCAAGAGACCCAGTACTTC. This sequence encodes CASSLSSGGLQETQYF.

The chain has TRBV6-5 and TRBJ1-6, with 7 bases aligning to TRBD1. CDR3 length equals 14 residues. The V gene end was trimmed by 5 bases and the J gene end by 8 bases; junction bases not matched to a gene: 6. Per the germline V gene, CDR1 is MNHEY and CDR2 is SVGAGI. The CDR3 sequence: CASSHQGDHSPLHF. In DNA form, the CDR3 reads TGTGCCAGCAGTCACCAGGGGGACCATTCACCCCTCCACTTT.

This chain connects TRBV28 to TRBJ1-2, with 10 bases aligning to TRBD1. The CDR3 has 14 residues. The J segment lost 2 bases and the V segment lost 6 bases, leaving 3 bases of the junction unmatched. CDR1 and CDR2 (germline): MDHEN, SYDVKM. CDR3 region: CASRPGQGNYGYTF. CDR3 coding DNA: TGTGCCAGCAGACCGGGACAGGGGAACTATGGCTACACCTTC.

The chain combines TRBV2 with TRBJ2-1; TRBD1 aligns across 7 bases. The germline V gene encodes CDR1 SNHLY and CDR2 FYNNEI. CDR3 length equals 17 residues. V lost 6 bases, J lost 0 bases, and 11 bases stayed unmatched. Here the CDR3 reads CASSDMTGPSSYNEQFF. CDR3 in DNA: TGTGCCAGCAGCGACATGACAGGGCCAAGCTCCTACAATGAGCAGTTCTTC.

This clonotype was observed a handful of times. The V call is TRBV5-1, the J call TRBJ2-7, with TRBD1 matching over 7 bases. The CDR3 consists of 13 residues. J was trimmed by 4 bases and V by 4 bases; bases with no gene match: 5. Germline V gives CDR1 SGHRS, CDR2 YFSETQ. The CDR3 DNA reads TGCGCCAGCAGCACAGGGACAGCTTACGAGCAGTACTTC. It specifies CASSTGTAYEQYF.

This clonotype turned up a few times. The chain recombines TRBV10-3 with TRBJ2-2, with TRBD1 matching 8 bases. CDR1 and CDR2 (germline): ENHRY, SYGVKD. J lost 2 bases, V lost 6 bases, and 11 bases had no gene match. The CDR3 consists of 17 residues. DNA of the CDR3: TGTGCCATCAGAGAGACAGGGGAAACCTTTAACACCGGGGAGCTGTTTTTT. Translating gives CAIRETGETFNTGELFF.

The chain has TRBV7-2 and TRBJ2-1, with 10 positions matching TRBD2. V was clipped by 5 bases and J by 3 bases; unmatched bases: 7. Per the germline V gene, CDR1 is SGHTA and CDR2 is FQGNSA. The CDR3 extends over 16 amino acids. The CDR3 is CASSPNSGGYYNEQFF. The CDR3 nucleotides read TGTGCCAGCAGCCCCAATAGCGGGGGGTACTACAATGAGCAGTTCTTC.

This sequence joins TRBV28 and TRBJ1-2, with TRBD1 matching 8 bases. CDR1 and CDR2 from the germline V gene are MDHEN and SYDVKM. The J segment lost 5 bases and the V segment lost 4 bases, leaving 12 bases of the junction unmatched. This CDR3 region has 16 residues. In nucleotides, the CDR3 is TGTGCCAGCAGTTCCCTTACCAGGGGGCGCGGATATGGCTACACCTTC. It translates to CASSSLTRGRGYGYTF.

This clonotype has a handful of counts. The gene calls are TRBV6-5 and TRBJ1-2; a weak D match, TRBD1 (5 bases). CDR3 size: 16 residues. V was shortened by 0 bases and J by 5 bases, with 16 bases between the two germline ends. The germline gives CDR1 MNHEY, CDR2 SVGAGI. CDR3 DNA: TGTGCCAGCAGTTACTCAGGACATGCCCTCGGTTATGGCTACACCTTC. It translates to CASSYSGHALGYGYTF.

The table lists this clonotype with a few counts. The J gene is TRBJ2-7, the V gene TRBV29-1; D gene ambiguous. The germline V and J ends were trimmed by 2 bases and 1 base, with 9 bases remaining between them. Per germline, CDR1 SQVTM and CDR2 ANQGSEA. This CDR3 region has 13 residues. CDR3 sequence reads: CSVERLGSYEQYF. The CDR3 DNA reads TGCAGCGTTGAAAGGCTGGGGTCCTACGAGCAGTACTTC.

The chain couples TRBV7-6 to TRBJ1-1; D possibly corresponds to TRBD1 (5 bases). In germline, CDR1 is SGHVS, CDR2 FNYEAQ. V shed 5 bases and J shed 1 base, with 8 bases lying between them. The CDR3 is 13 residues long. The CDR3 sequence is CASSQTENTEAFF. The CDR3 region has the DNA TGTGCCAGCAGCCAGACAGAGAACACTGAAGCTTTCTTT. Combining the CDR3 with reference TRBV7-6 and TRBJ1-1 gives the whole variable domain GAGVSQSPRYKVTKRGQDVALRCDPISGHVSLYWYRQALGQGPEFLTYFNYEAQQDKSGLPNDRFSAERPEGSISTLTIQRTEQRDSAMYRCASSQTENTEAFFGQGTRLTVV.

In the case of this clonotype: One end of the junction fails to match germline, which may point to a read error. V is TRBV12-3 or TRBV12-4 and J is TRBJ1-5; 11 bases are a match to TRBD1. The CDR3 is 15 amino acids. The CDR3 sequence is CASRLGQGANQPQHF. Written as DNA, the CDR3 is TGTGCCAGCAGGTTAGGACAGGGGGCGAATCAGCCCCAGCATTTT.

This clonotype was seen once. The rearrangement uses TRBV11-1 and TRBJ2-3; possibly TRBD2 for D (6 bases). Germline V gene sequence: CDR1 SGHAT, CDR2 FQDESV (reference sequence). Trimming removed 0 bases at V and 6 bases at J, with 19 bases between. The length of the CDR3 is 17 residues. CDR3 in amino acids: CASSLAAAAGYSDTQYF. CDR3 nucleotides: TGTGCCAGCAGCTTAGCGGCGGCGGCGGGGTATTCCGATACGCAGTATTTT. Complete variable domain (other parts from reference TRBV11-1 and TRBJ2-3): EAEVAQSPRYKITEKSQAVAFWCDPISGHATLYWYRQILGQGPELLVQFQDESVVDDSQLPKDRFSAERLKGVDSTLKIQPAELGDSAMYLCASSLAAAAGYSDTQYFGPGTRLTVL.

In nucleotides, the CDR3 is TGCAGTGCTAGAGGATCAACACCGGGGGAGACCCAGTACTTC. It specifies CSARGSTPGETQYF. The chain combines TRBV20-1 with TRBJ2-5; a weak D match, TRBD2 (5 bases). Germline-derived CDR1 and CDR2 are DFQATT and SNEGSKA (reference sequence). Trimming removed 1 base from V and 5 bases from J, with 14 bases in between. The CDR3 is 14 residues long.

The chain carries TRBV6-2 or TRBV6-3 and TRBJ1-1; D is unclear. The V end lost 6 bases, the J end lost 1 base, and 12 bases lay between the germline ends. The CDR3 sequence is 14 residues long. Germline lookup yields CDR1 MNHEY and CDR2 SVGEGT. The CDR3 is CASRPLGGNTEAFF. The CDR3 bases are TGTGCCAGCAGGCCCTTGGGTGGGAACACTGAAGCTTTCTTT.

The chain couples TRBV10-3 to TRBJ2-1; 9 bases line up with TRBD1. The CDR3 has 15 residues. Germline CDR1 ENHRY, CDR2 SYGVKD. Losses at the gene ends were 3 bases for V and 9 bases for J; bases not matched to a gene: 9. The CDR3 bases are TGTGCCATCAGTGATGTGGGGACAGGGATTGGTGAGCAGTTCTTC. Its translation: CAISDVGTGIGEQFF.

This clonotype was seen repeatedly, ten times or more. The rearrangement links TRBV4-3 to TRBJ2-6; 9 nucleotides agree with TRBD1. Trimming took 0 bases from V and 0 from J; bases not matched to a gene: 12. Per the germline V gene, CDR1 is LGHNA and CDR2 is YSLEER. The CDR3 spans 21 residues. The CDR3 DNA reads as TGCGCCAGCAGCCAAGATTGGGGGACAGGGAATTTATTCTCTGGGGCCAACGTCCTGACTTTC. This gives the protein CASSQDWGTGNLFSGANVLTF.

This clonotype was seen a handful of times. This rearrangement joins TRBV7-2 to TRBJ2-7, with D possibly matching TRBD2 (5 bases). V lost 1 base, J lost 0 bases, and 13 bases lay in between. CDR3 length: 16 residues. Per germline, CDR1 SGHTA and CDR2 FQGNSA. CDR3: CASSLEADRISYEQYF. The CDR3 nucleotides are TGTGCCAGCAGCTTAGAAGCGGACCGAATCTCCTACGAGCAGTACTTC.

This sequence joins TRBV2 and TRBJ2-1, with unresolved D. This CDR3 region has 12 residues. Trimming stripped 7 bases from V and 4 bases from J, with 8 bases between. Germline CDR1 reads SNHLY; CDR2 reads FYNNEI. The CDR3 is CASIGNYNEQFF. The CDR3 DNA is TGTGCCAGCATTGGGAATTACAATGAGCAGTTCTTC.

This clonotype was counted between two and nine times. J is TRBJ2-7 and V is TRBV6-6; D possibly corresponds to TRBD1 (5 bases). The CDR3 totals 15 residues. The V gene lost 2 bases and the J gene lost 4 bases, with 15 bases spanning the gap. CDR1 and CDR2 (germline): MNHNY, SVGAGI (reference sequence). The CDR3 reads CASSYQTDVQYEQYF. CDR3 in DNA: TGTGCCAGCAGTTACCAGACAGACGTCCAATACGAGCAGTACTTC.

In its sample, this clonotype was seen a few times. The chain links TRBV28 to TRBJ1-5, with D maybe TRBD1 (6 bases). Trimming stripped 3 bases from V and 2 bases from J, with 11 bases between. This CDR3 spans 15 amino acids. The germline V gene has CDR1 MDHEN and CDR2 SYDVKM. In nucleotides, the CDR3 is TGTGCCAGCAGTTTGTACAGGGAGGGCAATCAGCCCCAGCATTTT. Amino acid sequence: CASSLYREGNQPQHF.

This rearrangement joins TRBV14 to TRBJ2-1; D is undetermined. Germline V gives CDR1 SGHDN, CDR2 FVKESK. The CDR3 is 14 amino acids. Trimming shortened V by 0 bases and J by 6 bases, and 9 bases separated the two germline ends. The CDR3 sequence: CASSQEGRSNEQFF. CDR3 coding DNA: TGTGCCAGCAGCCAAGAAGGCAGATCCAATGAGCAGTTCTTC. The entire variable domain, with the rest obtained from reference TRBV14 and TRBJ2-1, is as follows: EAGVTQFPSHSVIEKGQTVTLRCDPISGHDNLYWYRRVMGKEIKFLLHFVKESKQDESGMPNNRFLAERTGGTYSTLKVQPAELEDSGVYFCASSQEGRSNEQFFGPGTRLTVL.

This clonotype came up a few times. This chain uses TRBV28 with TRBJ2-3, with 9 positions matching TRBD1. CDR3 length equals 15 residues. The V gene end was trimmed by 7 bases and the J gene end by 4 bases; junction bases not matched to a gene: 9. Germline V gene data show CDR1 as MDHEN and CDR2 as SYDVKM. The DNA of the CDR3 is TGTGCCAGCACCTTAGGGACAGGGTGGGCAGATACGCAGTATTTT. It specifies CASTLGTGWADTQYF.

About this clonotype itself: A much larger clone is a single base away; this may be a read error. The genes are TRBV7-6 and TRBJ2-2, with 7 bases fitting TRBD2. The CDR3 runs 16 residues. Germline assignment: CDR1 SGHVS and CDR2 FNYEAQ. Germline trimming cut 1 base from V and 0 bases from J; bases unmatched to any gene: 2. The DNA of the CDR3 is TGTGCCAGCAGCTTAGTACTAGCGCCGAACACCGGGGAGCTGTTTTTT. It translates to CASSLVLAPNTGELFF.

The V gene is TRBV7-2, the J gene TRBJ2-1; no clear D gene. This CDR3 contains 12 residues. Germline V gene sequence: CDR1 SGHTA, CDR2 FQGNSA. V lost 4 bases, J lost 6 bases, and 7 bases lay in between. The DNA of the CDR3 is TGTGCCAGCAGCTCTAGGCCCAATGAGCAGTTCTTC. Translated: CASSSRPNEQFF.

This clonotype was found many times. The chain links TRBV7-2 to TRBJ2-4; D ambiguous. The CDR3 length is 11 residues. V lost 10 bases and J 6 bases, leaving 10 bases between the germline ends. Germline assignment: CDR1 SGHTA and CDR2 FQGNSA. The CDR3 DNA sequence: TGTGCCACCCGAGTGGGAAACATTCAGTACTTC. Its protein product is CATRVGNIQYF.

The chain links TRBV4-2 to TRBJ2-5, with D perhaps matching TRBD1 (5 bases). The germline V gene encodes CDR1 LGHNA and CDR2 YNFKEQ. Trimming took 2 bases from V and 5 from J, leaving 12 bases between them. This CDR3 region has 14 residues. The CDR3 sequence: CASSQFDRSETQYF. The CDR3 nucleotides read TGTGCCAGCAGCCAATTCGACAGATCGGAGACCCAGTACTTC.

This clonotype turned up a few times. This rearrangement joins TRBV7-9 to TRBJ2-3; 7 positions match TRBD2. The trim removed 4 bases at V and 1 base at J, leaving 8 bases unmatched. Germline V gene data show CDR1 as SEHNR and CDR2 as FQNEAQ (reference sequence). The length of the CDR3 is 16 residues. This chain's CDR3 is CASSSKSGIRTDTQYF. For the CDR3, the DNA is TGTGCCAGCAGCTCTAAAAGCGGGATTCGCACAGATACGCAGTATTTT.

The chain couples TRBV6-6 to TRBJ1-3; 8 bases line up with TRBD1. There are 14 residues in the CDR3. V was pared by 6 bases and J by 8 bases, with 9 bases of the junction left unmatched. Germline V CDR1 and CDR2: MNHNY, SVGAGI (reference sequence). The CDR3 loop reads CASSLDRVEDTIYF. In DNA, the CDR3 is TGTGCCAGCAGCCTGGACAGGGTGGAAGACACCATATATTTT.

The chain couples TRBV28 to TRBJ1-5; D gene uncertain. The CDR3 spans 15 residues. V was trimmed by 3 bases and J by 2 bases, leaving 11 bases between them. From germline, CDR1 is MDHEN and CDR2 SYDVKM. This chain's CDR3 is CASSFYLFGNQPQHF. CDR3 sequence (DNA): TGTGCCAGCAGTTTTTATCTGTTCGGCAATCAGCCCCAGCATTTT.